This TCR beta chain came from a study of blood T cell repertoires in COVID-19. Looked up from germline, CDR1 is SGHTA and CDR2 is FQGNSA. V lost 5 bases to trimming and J lost 1 base, with 17 bases between them. The CDR3 spans 16 residues. The repertoire was sequenced with immunoSEQ multiplex PCR; TCRdb's copy has only in-frame clones and lacks some. The sample lists roughly 250,000 clones, around nine tenths seen once, with around 0.99% in the top ten. The sample taken for sequencing was peripheral blood. The chain couples TRBV7-2 to TRBJ1-1; maybe TRBD1 (5 bases). This receptor was identified in a woman aged 40 to 50 who had recovered from COVID-19. CDR3 sequence (DNA): TGTGCCAGCAGCCCATGGGCCAGGGAAGAGAACACTGAAGCTTTCTTT. It codes for CASSPWAREENTEAFF.